This T cell receptor (beta chain) was recovered during a study of glioma-infiltrating T cells after dendritic cell vaccination. Turning to the study itself: Autologous tumor lysate was loaded overnight onto monocyte-derived dendritic cells grown seven days with IL-4 and GM-CSF.

Sequencing used immunoSEQ multiplex PCR; TCRdb keeps in-frame clones, though not all of them. The data show tens of thousands of clones, with 75% to 85% seen just once and 7% to 10% held by the top ten. For this clone: Its target is unknown.

Study results and limitations: Estimated pretreatment TIL content predicted outcome after dendritic cell vaccination. Survival was not directly related to TCR clonality in these patients.

Trimming stripped 5 bases from V and 0 bases from J, with 20 bases between. Germline CDR1 and CDR2: SGHAT and FQNNGV. This CDR3 region has 18 residues. The rearrangement joins TRBV11-2 to TRBJ1-3; tentative D call: TRBD1 (5 bases). This sequence originates from a human donor with glioblastoma. The specimen was blood, collected before dendritic cell vaccination. The CDR3 region is CASSLWGGGTSSGNTIYF. CDR3 DNA sequence: TGTGCCAGCAGCCTATGGGGGGGAGGGACGAGCTCTGGAAACACCATATATTTT.